One and the same sample provided the 28 T cell receptor beta chains below, sequenced in a study of control samples from healthy donors and cancer patients. Some clones are missing from TCRdb's copy, which holds only in-frame ones; the method was immunoSEQ multiplex PCR. This table has around 130,000 clones, 75% to 95% appearing once. Sequenced material: blood. Source of these receptors: a man between 18 and 35 years old in good health.

The chain carries TRBV28 and TRBJ2-1, with 10 positions matching TRBD2. The ends lost 7 bases at V and 7 bases at J; junction bases unmatched: 10. Germline V CDR1 and CDR2: MDHEN, SYDVKM. The CDR3 consists of 15 residues. CDR3 loop: CASNLAGETGNEQFF. For the CDR3, the DNA is TGTGCCAGCAACCTAGCGGGAGAGACTGGTAATGAGCAGTTCTTC.

The chain carries TRBV5-6 and TRBJ1-5; D remains ambiguous. V shed 1 base and J shed 0 bases, with 8 bases lying between them. The CDR3 runs 15 residues. In germline, CDR1 is SGHDT, CDR2 YYEEEE. The CDR3 DNA reads as TGTGCCAGCAGCTTGTCGGGGTATAGCAATCAGCCCCAGCATTTT. It specifies CASSLSGYSNQPQHF.

This clone was seen a single time. This chain connects TRBV5-3 to TRBJ1-1, with D perhaps matching TRBD1 (5 bases). TRBV5-3 is labeled an ORF, and its function is uncertain. With 1 base removed from V and 0 bases from J, the gap between germline ends came to 7 bases. The CDR3 contains 14 residues. Here the CDR3 DNA reads TGTGCCAGAAGCTTGAGGGGTCTGAACACTGAAGCTTTCTTT. Its protein is CARSLRGLNTEAFF.

For the CDR3, the DNA is TGTGCCAGCAGCCCGAGAACAGATACGCAGTATTTT. Translation gives CASSPRTDTQYF. The J gene is TRBJ2-3, the V gene TRBV3-1 (or the pseudogene TRBV3-2); D gene ambiguous. Between the trimmed V and J ends, which lost 4 bases and 3 bases, there was a span of 5 bases. The CDR3 consists of 12 residues. Germline values: CDR1 LGHDT, CDR2 YNNKEL (reference sequence).

This sequence joins TRBV5-1 and TRBJ1-3, with D perhaps TRBD1 (5 bases). The CDR3 loop spans 15 amino acids. The germline V gene has CDR1 SGHRS and CDR2 YFSETQ. V was cut by 2 bases and J by 0 bases, with 9 bases left in between. CDR3 in amino acids: CASSFTTGSGNTIYF. The CDR3 DNA follows: TGCGCCAGCAGCTTTACTACAGGCTCTGGAAACACCATATATTTT.

The V gene is TRBV19, the J gene TRBJ1-2, with D tentatively TRBD1 (5 bases). Germline V lookup: CDR1 LNHDA, CDR2 SQIVND (reference sequence). This CDR3 spans 13 amino acids. V lost 7 bases and J lost 0, with 9 bases in between. CDR3 amino acids: CASTLTANYGYTF. In nucleotides, the CDR3 is TGTGCCAGTACGTTGACAGCTAACTATGGCTACACCTTC.

Concerning this clone: The junction and the germline gene differ at one end; a read error may be behind it. The V call is TRBV28, the J call TRBJ2-1; D is possibly TRBD2 (5 bases). Germline V gene lookup returns CDR1 MDHEN and CDR2 SYDVKM. This CDR3 is 16 amino acids long. The CDR3 spells CASSLSGLASSNEQFF. The CDR3 coding sequence is TGTGCCAGCAGCTTATCTGGTTTAGCTAGCTCCAATGAGCAGTTCTTC.

The chain has TRBV6-5 and TRBJ1-4; unclear D gene. CDR1 and CDR2 (germline): MNHEY, SVGAGI. V was clipped by 2 bases and J by 3 bases, with 7 bases between them. This CDR3 is 14 amino acids long. The CDR3: CASSYAESNEKLFF. CDR3 in DNA: TGTGCCAGCAGTTACGCGGAGTCTAATGAAAAACTGTTTTTT.

V is TRBV11-2 and J is TRBJ2-7, with a weak D call TRBD1 (5 bases). Germline CDR1 is SGHAT and CDR2 is FQNNGV. The CDR3 has 14 residues. V was cut by 5 bases and J by 2 bases, with 13 bases left in between. CDR3 amino acids: CASSPWGTTYEQYF. CDR3 in DNA: TGTGCCAGCAGCCCATGGGGCACCACCTACGAGCAGTACTTC. The full variable domain, with the rest looked up from reference TRBV11-2 and TRBJ2-7, is EAGVAQSPRYKIIEKRQSVAFWCNPISGHATLYWYQQILGQGPKLLIQFQNNGVVDDSQLPKDRFSAERLKGVDSTLKIQPAKLEDSAVYLCASSPWGTTYEQYFGPGTRLTVT.

The chain combines TRBV10-3 with TRBJ2-5; 8 bases line up with TRBD1. The CDR3 runs 14 residues. With 4 bases clipped from V and 5 bases from J, the junction kept 6 bases outside the gene matches. Germline V gene sequence: CDR1 ENHRY, CDR2 SYGVKD. CDR3 DNA: TGTGCCATCAGTGTGGGACAGGTAGTGGAGACCCAGTACTTC. This codes for CAISVGQVVETQYF.

This clone was counted a single time. The gene calls are TRBV13 and TRBJ2-7, with 8 positions matching TRBD1. Germline assignment: CDR1 PRHDT and CDR2 FYEKMQ (reference sequence). This CDR3 has 13 amino acids. V was pared by 1 base and J by 8 bases, with 4 bases of the junction left unmatched. The CDR3 region has the DNA TGTGCCAGCAGCTTAGACAGACAGGGGCAGCAGTACTTC. It encodes CASSLDRQGQQYF.

Only one count was recorded for this clone. The chain employs TRBV2 and TRBJ2-5; 13 bases are a match to TRBD2. This CDR3 has 14 residues. V gave up 7 bases and J gave up 5 bases; unmatched junction bases: 4. Germline loops: CDR1 SNHLY, CDR2 FYNNEI. The CDR3 sequence: CASKGGLAGETQYF. In DNA form, the CDR3 reads TGTGCCAGCAAAGGGGGACTAGCGGGGGAGACCCAGTACTTC. Combining the CDR3 with reference TRBV2 and TRBJ2-5 gives the whole variable domain EPEVTQTPSHQVTQMGQEVILRCVPISNHLYFYWYRQILGQKVEFLVSFYNNEISEKSEIFDDQFSVERPDGSNFTLKIRSTKLEDSAMYFCASKGGLAGETQYFGPGTRLLVL.

The CDR3 region has the DNA TGTGCCAGCACCAACTCGCCCCGAAGCACAGATACGCAGTATTTT. Residues: CASTNSPRSTDTQYF. The chain carries TRBV5-5 and TRBJ2-3; D gene ambiguous. This CDR3 spans 15 amino acids. Trimming took 6 bases from V and 0 from J, leaving 14 bases between them. Germline V gives CDR1 SGHKS, CDR2 YYEKEE (reference sequence).

V is TRBV7-3 and J is TRBJ2-1, with D possibly TRBD2 on 5 matching bases. Germline CDR1 SGHTA, CDR2 FQGTGA. This CDR3 spans 13 amino acids. The V end lost 6 bases, the J end lost 10 bases, and 16 bases lay between the germline ends. The CDR3 DNA reads as TGTGCCAGCAGTTTGGGAGTCGATTACGAGCAGTTCTTC. Protein: CASSLGVDYEQFF. Combining the CDR3 with reference TRBV7-3 and TRBJ2-1 gives the whole variable domain GAGVSQTPSNKVTEKGKYVELRCDPISGHTALYWYRQSLGQGPEFLIYFQGTGAADDSGLPNDRFFAVRPEGSVSTLKIQRTERGDSAVYLCASSLGVDYEQFFGPGTRLTVL.

V usage is TRBV2 and J usage is TRBJ1-5; maybe TRBD1 (6 bases). This CDR3 has 12 amino acids. Trimming removed 4 bases at V and 8 bases at J, with 9 bases between. In germline, CDR1 is SNHLY, CDR2 FYNNEI. The CDR3 DNA reads TGTGCCAGCAGTGGACAGGCAGAGCCCCAGCATTTT. Protein sequence: CASSGQAEPQHF.

This clone was observed a single time. The rearrangement uses TRBV6-5 and TRBJ1-5, with D uncertain. V lost 6 bases, J lost 0 bases, and 9 bases lay in between. Germline CDR1 is MNHEY and CDR2 is SVGAGI. The CDR3 has 14 amino acids. CDR3 amino acids: CASRGGYSNQPQHF. In DNA, the CDR3 is TGTGCCAGCAGAGGTGGATATAGCAATCAGCCCCAGCATTTT.

The chain links TRBV7-2 to TRBJ1-5, with a possible D match to TRBD1 (5 bases). The CDR3 extends over 14 amino acids. The germline V gene encodes CDR1 SGHTA and CDR2 FQGNSA. V lost 4 bases, J lost 2 bases, and 9 bases lay in between. CDR3 residues: CASSWTGGNQPQHF. CDR3 nucleotide sequence: TGTGCCAGCAGCTGGACGGGGGGCAATCAGCCCCAGCATTTT.

V usage is TRBV18 and J usage is TRBJ1-3; TRBD1 matches at 8 bases. The junction had 23 bases not matched to a gene; V was cut back by 3 bases and J by 1 base. The CDR3 has 22 amino acids. Germline V gene lookup returns CDR1 KGHSH and CDR2 LQKENI. CDR3 protein: CASSPTSIISQGVVRSGNTIYF. Written as DNA, the CDR3 is TGTGCCAGCTCACCGACGTCGATCATATCACAGGGGGTGGTACGGTCTGGAAACACCATATATTTT.

V is TRBV9 and J is TRBJ1-4; no definite D call. CDR1 and CDR2 from the germline V gene are SGDLS and YYNGEE. Trimming took off 0 bases at V and 5 bases at J, with 14 bases between the two ends. CDR3 length equals 16 residues. The CDR3 region has the DNA TGTGCCAGCAGCGTAGCCGTTTTAGGTGGAAATGAAAAACTGTTTTTT. As protein: CASSVAVLGGNEKLFF.

This chain joins TRBV3-1 (or the pseudogene TRBV3-2) and TRBJ2-3; 7 bases are shared with TRBD2. J was trimmed by 4 bases and V by 3 bases; bases with no gene match: 7. Per germline, CDR1 LGHDT and CDR2 YNNKEL (reference sequence). The length of the CDR3 is 15 residues. CDR3 bases: TGTGCCAGCAGCCACTACAAGGGAGGGTCAGATACGCAGTATTTT. Protein sequence: CASSHYKGGSDTQYF.

V gene TRBV12-3 or TRBV12-4 combines with J gene TRBJ2-5, with D uncertain. The CDR3 length is 13 residues. Trimming took 7 bases from V and 0 from J, leaving 9 bases between them. The CDR3 nucleotides read TGTGCCAGCAAGTCGGTGGACCAAGAGACCCAGTACTTC. Encoded protein: CASKSVDQETQYF.

The chain employs TRBV15 and TRBJ2-6, with D unresolved. This CDR3 comprises 14 residues. V lost 5 bases to trimming and J lost 11 bases, with 16 bases between them. Germline CDR1 reads LNHNV; CDR2 reads YYDKDF (reference sequence). DNA of the CDR3: TGTGCCACCAGCCCCCTGGGCCCGTACGACGTCCTGACTTTC. It encodes CATSPLGPYDVLTF.

The chain couples TRBV3-1 (or the pseudogene TRBV3-2) to TRBJ1-4, with D possibly matching TRBD1 (5 bases). The CDR3 extends over 12 amino acids. V lost 1 base, J lost 12 bases, and 9 bases lay in between. Germline V gene lookup returns CDR1 LGHDT and CDR2 YNNKEL (reference sequence). CDR3: CASSQGQWELFF. The CDR3 DNA follows: TGTGCCAGCAGCCAAGGACAGTGGGAACTGTTTTTT.

The chain is built from TRBV2 and TRBJ1-2, with 8 positions matching TRBD1. This CDR3 contains 16 residues. Germline trimming cut 4 bases from V and 8 bases from J; bases unmatched to any gene: 15. Germline V gene lookup returns CDR1 SNHLY and CDR2 FYNNEI. CDR3 in DNA: TGTGCCAGCAGTGCCCACCCGGGACAGGCCTCAACCGGCTACACCTTC. Amino acids: CASSAHPGQASTGYTF.

The V call is TRBV5-1, the J call TRBJ2-2; maybe TRBD1 (5 bases). V gave up 0 bases and J gave up 6 bases, with 15 bases separating them. From germline, CDR1 is SGHRS and CDR2 YFSETQ. The CDR3 consists of 16 residues. The chain's CDR3 is CASSLAVTAEPGELFF. CDR3 sequence (DNA): TGCGCCAGCAGCTTGGCAGTGACAGCAGAGCCCGGGGAGCTGTTTTTT.

This clone occurred once. V and J are TRBV4-1 and TRBJ2-1, with 10 bases fitting TRBD2. V gave up 1 base and J gave up 7 bases; unmatched junction bases: 10. Per the germline V gene, CDR1 is MGHRA and CDR2 is YSYEKL. The CDR3 sequence is 17 residues long. The CDR3 bases are TGCGCCAGCAGCCAAGGGGCTGCTAGCGGGAGTCGGAATGAGCAGTTCTTC. It is translated as CASSQGAASGSRNEQFF.

The chain carries TRBV27 and TRBJ1-5, with 8 bases lining up with TRBD1. Trimming removed 5 bases from V and 2 bases from J; junction bases left unmatched: 2. CDR3 length equals 14 residues. CDR1 and CDR2 from the germline V gene are MNHEY and SMNVEV (reference sequence). The DNA of the CDR3 is TGTGCCAGCAGTCAGGACAGGGGCAATCAGCCCCAGCATTTT. It specifies CASSQDRGNQPQHF.

The rearrangement links TRBV5-6 to TRBJ1-5; D gene uncertain. Trimming shortened V by 3 bases and J by 11 bases, and 15 bases separated the two germline ends. Germline V CDR1 and CDR2: SGHDT, YYEEEE. The CDR3 loop spans 13 amino acids. CDR3 DNA sequence: TGTGCCAGCAGCTCGCGACGGAGTCGGGCCCAGCATTTT. Translating gives CASSSRRSRAQHF.